In this sample, the clone carrying this T cell receptor beta chain turned up a few times. Its antigen is undetermined. V was trimmed by 0 bases and J by 4 bases, leaving 13 bases between them. The CDR3 has 15 amino acids. Germline CDR1 reads SGDLS; CDR2 reads YYNGEE. This sample is drawn from a study of T cells in Graves' hyperthyroidism and ophthalmopathy. Study-wide results and caveats: Blood also carried most thyroid clonotypes expanded above 0.001.

Amplification of TCR beta CDR3 regions was performed using RNA transcripts as template. The HTBI primer set served for first-round RT-PCR of the TCR CDR3. TCRdb re-analysed the multiplex PCR reads in MiXCR, keeping a single row per CDR3 protein. Found here are roughly 740,000 distinct CDR3 sequences, about 16% of them singletons; the top ten hold under 9.5%. The study excluded patients with uncontrolled infection, other autoimmune disease, pregnancy or lactation. This clonotype originated in a man between 18 and 35 years old with Graves' hyperthyroidism. The chain employs TRBV9 and TRBJ1-1, with a possible D match to TRBD1 (5 bases). Sequenced sample: blood. CDR3 sequence: CASSVDEGLSTEAFF. In DNA, the CDR3 is TGTGCCAGCAGCGTAGACGAGGGGTTAAGCACTGAAGCTTTCTTT.